The rows below give T cell receptor beta chains drawn from one sample of a study of glioma-infiltrating T cells. Via MiXCR, TCRdb re-called the multiplex PCR reads, giving one row per CDR3 protein. The sample includes over 130,000 distinct CDR3 sequences, roughly two fifths of them seen just once. The sequenced sample was glioma tissue, nonneoplastic brain tissue, or PBMCs (not recorded which). All receptors come from a human donor with low-grade glioma or glioblastoma, undergoing nonglioma brain surgery, or in good health (not recorded which). CDR3s include the opening cysteine and the closing phenylalanine or tryptophan. A D gene is named only where the DNA matches it firmly. Clone size is not always given. Where it is, it says once, few, many or a class for expanded clones.

size: -
D: -
J: TRBJ1-4
V: TRBV28
CDR3: CASSFPNEKLFF
DNA: TGTGCCAGCAGTTTTCCCAATGAAAAACTGTTTTTT

size: few
D: TRBD1
J: TRBJ2-7
V: TRBV4-2
CDR3: CASSRNRGNYEQYF
DNA: TGTGCCAGCAGCCGCAACAGGGGGAACTACGAGCAGTACTTC

size: -
D: TRBD1
J: TRBJ1-2
V: TRBV20-1
CDR3: CSSRPYQGAPRF
DNA: TGCAGTTCTAGACCCTACCAGGGGGCCCCCCGCTTC

size: -
D: -
J: TRBJ2-3
V: TRBV20-1
CDR3: CSASSLDSDTQYF
DNA: TGCAGTGCCAGCAGCCTAGATTCAGATACGCAGTATTTT

size: -
D: -
J: TRBJ2-5
V: TRBV25-1
CDR3: CASSEGSLVAETQYF
DNA: TGTGCCAGCAGTGAAGGTAGTCTTGTCGCAGAGACCCAGTACTTC

size: few
D: TRBD1
J: TRBJ2-2
V: TRBV27
CDR3: CASSTGGAGELFF
DNA: TGTGCCAGCAGTACAGGGGGAGCCGGGGAGCTGTTTTTT

size: -
D: TRBD2
J: TRBJ2-3
V: TRBV28
CDR3: CASSLGAASGKDTQYF
DNA: TGTGCCAGCAGTTTAGGGGCAGCTAGCGGGAAGGATACGCAGTATTTT

size: -
D: TRBD1
J: TRBJ2-5
V: TRBV5-1
CDR3: CARSLGQGETQYF
DNA: TGCGCCCGCAGCTTGGGACAGGGAGAGACCCAGTACTTC

size: once
D: -
J: TRBJ2-4
V: TRBV4-1
CDR3: CASSQDQGLDIQYF
DNA: TGCGCCAGCAGCCAAGATCAGGGGTTGGACATTCAGTACTTC

size: -
D: -
J: TRBJ2-1
V: TRBV24-1
CDR3: CALNRDALSEQFF
DNA: TGTGCCCTAAACCGGGACGCCCTTAGCGAGCAGTTCTTC

size: many
D: TRBD1
J: TRBJ1-2
V: TRBV29-1
CDR3: CSVAGGSGYTF
DNA: TGCAGCGTTGCAGGGGGGAGCGGCTACACCTTC

size: -
D: -
J: TRBJ2-5
V: TRBV6-1
CDR3: CATDGGFQETQYF
DNA: TGTGCTACTGACGGGGGATTCCAAGAGACCCAGTACTTC

size: many
D: TRBD2
J: TRBJ2-5
V: TRBV6-1
CDR3: CASSLSGGRGETQYF
DNA: TGTGCCAGCAGTCTCAGCGGGGGCCGGGGAGAGACCCAGTACTTC

size: few
D: -
J: TRBJ1-5
V: TRBV20-1
CDR3: CSARDRQSYNQPQHF
DNA: TGCAGTGCTAGAGATAGACAGTCATACAATCAGCCCCAGCATTTT

size: few
D: -
J: TRBJ1-2
V: TRBV7-9
CDR3: CASSQDIYGYTF
DNA: TGTGCCAGCAGCCAAGATATCTATGGCTACACCTTC

size: few
D: -
J: TRBJ2-3
V: TRBV24-1
CDR3: CATSDPSGLPGTDTQYF
DNA: TGTGCCACCAGTGACCCATCCGGACTGCCGGGCACAGATACGCAGTATTTT

size: -
D: TRBD1
J: TRBJ2-5
V: TRBV29-1
CDR3: CSVEGQGARQETQYF
DNA: TGCAGCGTGGAGGGACAGGGGGCGCGTCAAGAGACCCAGTACTTC

size: few
D: TRBD2
J: TRBJ2-1
V: TRBV6-6
CDR3: CASSYQLAGYNEQFF
DNA: TGTGCCAGCAGTTACCAACTAGCGGGGTACAATGAGCAGTTCTTC

size: -
D: -
J: TRBJ1-4
V: TRBV4-3
CDR3: CASSQDFREATNEKLFF
DNA: TGCGCCAGCAGCCAAGATTTCAGGGAAGCAACTAATGAAAAACTGTTTTTT